The 6 T cell receptor beta chains below all came from one sample that was sequenced in a study of CXCR3-negative and CXCR3-positive naive CD8 T cells. Points from the study as a whole: More hydrophobic TRB CDR3s occurred in CXCR3-positive than in CXCR3-negative naive cells.

UMI-labeled 5' RACE yielded the TRB cDNA libraries. TCRdb re-called the 5' RACE reads and shows each CDR3 protein once, DNA omitted. The sample totals about 94,000 distinct CDR3 sequences. The antigens these receptors bind are not known. Specimen: naive CXCR3+ CD8+ T cells from blood. Indicated subset: CD45RO-CCR7+CD27+CD95- naive CD8+ T cells expressing CXCR3 (TNR3+). These receptors all stem from a human donor in good health. Some clones in this sample may be carry-over from other donors' samples.

The chain combines TRBV4-2 with TRBJ2-2; TCRdb proposes TRBD1, but this gene call is untestable without DNA. CDR1 is LGHNA, CDR2 YNFKEQ, per germline. The CDR3 consists of 17 residues. CDR3 amino acids: CASSQDPGGPGTGELFF.

The V gene is TRBV5-5, the J gene TRBJ2-4; the TCRdb D gene call, TRBD2, has no DNA to confirm it. This CDR3 spans 14 amino acids. Germline loops: CDR1 SGHKS, CDR2 YYEKEE (reference sequence). The CDR3 sequence is CASRSEGTKNIQYF.

The rearrangement uses TRBV13 and TRBJ2-1; TCRdb picks TRBD2, but there is no DNA to check that call. The V gene's germline CDR1 is PRHDT and CDR2 FYEKMQ (reference sequence). The length of the CDR3 is 15 residues. CDR3 sequence: CASSRMGVVYNEQFF.

The V gene is TRBV5-6, the J gene TRBJ2-5; TCRdb picks TRBD2, but there is no DNA to check that call. The CDR3 loop spans 17 amino acids. CDR1 SGHDT and CDR2 YYEEEE come from the germline V gene. CDR3 amino acids: CASSPRFGLAGSETQYF.

The gene calls are TRBV18 and TRBJ2-6. This CDR3 is built from 19 residues. Per germline, CDR1 KGHSH and CDR2 LQKENI. The CDR3: CASSLRTASIDSGANVLTF. The full variable domain, its missing parts supplied by reference TRBV18 and TRBJ2-6, is NAGVMQNPRHLVRRRGQEARLRCSPMKGHSHVYWYRQLPEEGLKFMVYLQKENIIDESGMPKERFSAEFPKEGPSILRIQQVVRGDSAAYFCASSLRTASIDSGANVLTFGAGSRLTVL.

The chain links TRBV10-3 to TRBJ1-5; TCRdb picks TRBD1, but there is no DNA to check that call. Germline CDR1 ENHRY, CDR2 SYGVKD. The CDR3 has 13 residues. The chain's CDR3 is CAITDRGDQPQHF.